A single sample is the source of the 22 T cell receptor beta chains below, sequenced in a study of blood T cells in healthy people across ages. The second PCR ran roughly 6 to 11 cycles with a sample-barcoded 5' primer and J-beta primers. TCRdb re-analysed the 5' RACE reads in MiXCR, keeping a single row per CDR3 protein. The repertoire holds some 710,000 distinct CDR3 sequences, with approximately 22% as singletons. The sequencing sample was made of blood. The receptors come from a man between 65 and 85 years old in good health.

This clonotype was detected only a few times. This chain joins TRBV20-1 and TRBJ1-2, with 8 nucleotides matching TRBD1. CDR1 DFQATT and CDR2 SNEGSKA come from the germline V gene (reference sequence). J lost 4 bases, V lost 7 bases, and 8 bases had no gene match. CDR3 length: 13 amino acids. The CDR3 coding sequence is TGCAGTGAAAAGACAGGGGTTGGCTATGGCTACACCTTC. Its translation is CSEKTGVGYGYTF.

This clonotype was counted between two and nine times. This chain joins TRBV20-1 and TRBJ1-4; possible D gene TRBD1, 6 bases. The CDR3 sequence is 15 residues long. Germline lookup yields CDR1 DFQATT and CDR2 SNEGSKA (reference sequence). V was trimmed by 0 bases and J by 7 bases, leaving 15 bases between them. The CDR3 loop is CSARDMEGVTEKLFF. The CDR3 nucleotides are TGCAGTGCTAGAGATATGGAGGGGGTCACTGAAAAACTGTTTTTT.

The chain joins TRBV28 to TRBJ2-7; D possibly corresponds to TRBD1 (6 bases). Germline values: CDR1 MDHEN, CDR2 SYDVKM. The CDR3 runs to 10 residues. The ends were cut back, 5 bases at V and 7 bases at J, with 6 bases in the middle. CDR3 coding DNA: TGTGCCAGCAGTACAGGGGAGCAGTACTTC. This codes for CASSTGEQYF.

The chain recombines TRBV12-3 or TRBV12-4 with TRBJ2-3; D is undetermined. Trimming took 7 bases from V and 6 from J, leaving 11 bases between them. This CDR3 spans 12 amino acids. DNA of the CDR3: TGTGCCAGCACCCCTCAATCGGATACGCAGTATTTT. Its protein product is CASTPQSDTQYF.

The genes are TRBV6-2 or TRBV6-3 and TRBJ1-3; D call uncertain. V shed 2 bases and J shed 1 base, with 3 bases lying between them. The germline CDR1 and CDR2 sequences are MNHEY and SVGEGT. The CDR3 is 13 residues long. CDR3 sequence: CASSYRSGNTIYF. Here the CDR3 DNA reads TGTGCCAGCAGTTACAGATCTGGAAACACCATATATTTT.

The rearrangement joins TRBV12-3 or TRBV12-4 to TRBJ2-1; either TRBD1 or TRBD2 may supply D (6 bases each). V shed 7 bases and J shed 4 bases, with 20 bases lying between them. This CDR3 has 16 amino acids. The CDR3 DNA reads as TGTGCCAGCACCGCAGAAGGGGGGTCCCGATACAATGAGCAGTTCTTC. Its translation is CASTAEGGSRYNEQFF.

The V gene is TRBV6-1, the J gene TRBJ2-5, with a tentative D call TRBD2 (5 bases). The CDR3 is 16 amino acids. Germline CDR1 MNHNS, CDR2 SASEGT. The germline V and J ends were trimmed by 6 bases and 1 base, with 18 bases remaining between them. As DNA, the CDR3 is TGTGCCAGCAGAGATCACGGGATGGACCCCCAAGAGACCCAGTACTTC. As protein: CASRDHGMDPQETQYF.

In its sample, this clonotype was seen a few times. The rearrangement uses TRBV20-1 and TRBJ2-5; TRBD2 agrees at 8 bases. This CDR3 contains 16 residues. The junction had 11 bases not matched to a gene; V was cut back by 1 base and J by 4 bases. CDR1 DFQATT and CDR2 SNEGSKA come from the germline V gene (reference sequence). The CDR3 loop is CSARGWGSGIPETQYF. For the CDR3, the DNA is TGCAGTGCTAGAGGGTGGGGTAGCGGGATCCCAGAGACCCAGTACTTC.

The V and J genes are TRBV6-5 and TRBJ1-3; weak D call: TRBD1 (5 bases). V gave up 6 bases and J gave up 2 bases, with 11 bases separating them. Germline lookup yields CDR1 MNHEY and CDR2 SVGAGI. The CDR3 extends over 14 amino acids. The CDR3 DNA sequence: TGTGCCAGCAGCTGGGGGGACCCTGGAAACACCATATATTTT. Protein: CASSWGDPGNTIYF.

Many counts were recorded for this clonotype. The chain carries TRBV6-6 and TRBJ2-1; no firm D call. The germline gives CDR1 MNHNY, CDR2 SVGAGI (reference sequence). The CDR3 has 12 amino acids. V was cut by 1 base and J by 6 bases, with 4 bases left in between. The DNA for the CDR3 is TGTGCCAGCAGTTACTGGATCAATGAGCAGTTCTTC. It translates to CASSYWINEQFF.

This clonotype was detected a few times. This rearrangement joins TRBV11-2 to TRBJ1-5, with D possibly TRBD1 on 6 matching bases. The CDR3 has 15 residues. Trimming took off 2 bases at V and 3 bases at J, with 11 bases between the two ends. Per the germline V gene, CDR1 is SGHAT and CDR2 is FQNNGV. CDR3 amino acids: CASSLSGGVNQPQHF. The CDR3 DNA sequence: TGTGCCAGCAGCTTATCCGGGGGCGTCAATCAGCCCCAGCATTTT.

This clonotype was picked up one time. The chain has TRBV28 and TRBJ2-4, with D perhaps TRBD1 (6 bases). V was trimmed by 5 bases and J by 0 bases, leaving 14 bases between them. Germline values: CDR1 MDHEN, CDR2 SYDVKM. CDR3 length equals 16 residues. CDR3 coding DNA: TGTGCCAGCAGTCAACAGGGATCTTTAGCCAAAAACATTCAGTACTTC. It is translated as CASSQQGSLAKNIQYF.

The genes are TRBV6-6 and TRBJ2-3; D is possibly TRBD1 or TRBD2 (7 bases each). The CDR3 runs to 15 residues. Trimming pared 2 bases from V and 5 bases from J, leaving 14 bases between. CDR1 and CDR2 (germline): MNHNY, SVGAGI (reference sequence). The CDR3 here is CASSYRDREGDTQYF. In DNA form, the CDR3 reads TGTGCCAGCAGTTACCGAGACAGGGAGGGAGATACGCAGTATTTT.

This chain connects TRBV5-1 to TRBJ2-6, with D tentatively TRBD2 (5 bases). V was trimmed by 5 bases and J by 0 bases, leaving 9 bases between them. Germline loops: CDR1 SGHRS, CDR2 YFSETQ. The length of the CDR3 is 15 residues. CDR3 in amino acids: CASRVGLSGANVLTF. CDR3 sequence (DNA): TGCGCCAGCAGGGTAGGACTCTCTGGGGCCAACGTCCTGACTTTC.

There are a few counts of this clonotype. V usage is TRBV27 and J usage is TRBJ2-5; 9 bases line up with TRBD1. This CDR3 contains 15 residues. CDR1 MNHEY and CDR2 SMNVEV come from the germline V gene (reference sequence). Losses at the gene ends were 7 bases for V and 1 base for J; bases not matched to a gene: 7. The CDR3 spells CASKGQGRFQETQYF. CDR3 nucleotide sequence: TGTGCCAGCAAAGGACAGGGGAGGTTCCAAGAGACCCAGTACTTC.

The chain employs TRBV10-3 and TRBJ2-5; 9 nucleotides match TRBD2. The end of the DNA fits TRBJ2-1 better, so the J call may be wrong. This CDR3 has 15 residues. The germline V gene has CDR1 ENHRY and CDR2 SYGVKD. CDR3 nucleotides: TGTGCCATCTCAGCGCGGGAGGGCCCCGACAATGAGCAGTTCTTC. Encoded protein: CAISAREGPDNEQFF.

This clonotype was recorded a few times. The V gene is TRBV29-1, the J gene TRBJ2-7; a possible D gene is TRBD1 (5 bases). Germline assignment: CDR1 SQVTM and CDR2 ANQGSEA. The CDR3 has 15 residues. The ends were cut back, 0 bases at V and 4 bases at J, with 16 bases in the middle. The CDR3 sequence is CSVEDRGDSPYEQYF. The CDR3 DNA reads TGCAGCGTTGAAGATCGAGGAGACAGCCCATACGAGCAGTACTTC.

At least ten counts were recorded for this clonotype. The V call is TRBV24-1, the J call TRBJ1-2; D gene unclear. CDR3 length: 15 residues. V was clipped by 4 bases and J by 0 bases, with 11 bases between them. Germline V gives CDR1 KGHDR, CDR2 SFDVKD. The DNA of the CDR3 is TGTGCCACCAGTGACGGGAGGTCAGCTAACTATGGCTACACCTTC. Protein product: CATSDGRSANYGYTF.

The chain combines TRBV12-3 or TRBV12-4 with TRBJ2-1; D perhaps matches TRBD2 (6 bases). CDR3 length: 17 residues. Trimming shortened V by 5 bases and J by 1 base, and 18 bases separated the two germline ends. CDR3 residues: CASSLQAGPFSYNEQFF. CDR3 bases: TGTGCCAGCAGTCTACAGGCGGGACCCTTTTCCTACAATGAGCAGTTCTTC.

This clonotype was seen ten or more times. The rearrangement joins TRBV29-1 to TRBJ1-2; the match to TRBD1 covers 11 bases. CDR1 is SQVTM and CDR2 is ANQGSEA in the germline V gene. CDR3 length: 15 residues. With 6 bases clipped from V and 3 bases from J, the junction kept 9 bases outside the gene matches. CDR3 in amino acids: CSVARTGGADYGYTF. DNA for the CDR3: TGCAGCGTCGCCCGGACAGGGGGCGCCGACTATGGCTACACCTTC.

CDR3 DNA sequence: TGTGCCAGCACCACTAGCCAGAGGGTTGGAAACACCATATATTTT. Translated, it gives CASTTSQRVGNTIYF. J is TRBJ1-3 and V is TRBV7-8; D call uncertain. Per germline, CDR1 SGHVS and CDR2 FQNEAQ. The V and J ends lost 7 bases and 3 bases respectively, with 16 bases between them. The CDR3 spans 15 residues.

V gene TRBV11-2 combines with J gene TRBJ1-2; 7 bases are a match to TRBD1. This CDR3 has 16 amino acids. Germline V lookup: CDR1 SGHAT, CDR2 FQNNGV. V lost 6 bases to trimming and J lost 2 bases; unmatched junction nucleotides: 12. CDR3 in amino acids: CASRDTGVSANYGYTF. For the CDR3, the DNA is TGTGCCAGCAGGGACACAGGGGTCAGTGCGAACTATGGCTACACCTTC. The full variable domain, with the rest looked up from reference TRBV11-2 and TRBJ1-2, is EAGVAQSPRYKIIEKRQSVAFWCNPISGHATLYWYQQILGQGPKLLIQFQNNGVVDDSQLPKDRFSAERLKGVDSTLKIQPAKLEDSAVYLCASRDTGVSANYGYTFGSGTRLTVV.